The entry that follows covers one T cell receptor beta chain sequence. Its antigen is not yet known. The record has no base qualities; no much larger clone is one base away. This sample is part of a study of blood T cells in healthy people across ages (dated by TCRdb to between 2014 and 2017). Study-level background: In model experiments, roughly one uniquely barcoded TCR beta cDNA molecule per two T cells was captured by template switching. Age-related changes in TCR beta repertoire diversity were measured in the study by deep sequencing normalized with unique cDNA molecular identifiers. Four age groups were formed from the donors: young (average around 15 years), middle-aged (around 40), aged (around 62) and long-lived (roughly 81). To avoid experimental bias, donors of different ages were distributed randomly across sequencing lanes. For two donors (one aged 18 to 30 and one aged 80 or older), the study analyzed two additional independent replicas of 1 million unique cDNA reads from the same blood draw. The study at large found these results: Because the CMV infection status of the donors was unknown, age-related changes in expanded clonotypes may potentially have been confounded. Estimates of total diversity based on one million sequenced T cells were regarded as lower bounds and as underestimates. The long-lived group showed more naive CD4+ T cells, fewer expanded clones and increased TCR diversity than the aged group, suggesting age selection. There was a strong correlation between observed TCR beta diversity and the percentage of naive T cells measured by flow cytometry. Conclusive comparison of naive and antigen-experienced compartments was prevented by the profiling of bulk unsorted PBMCs. As age increased, observed TCR beta diversity per million T cells dropped in a roughly linear way, and a significant reduction was already evident by age 40.

From cysteine to phenylalanine, the CDR3 is 12 amino acids long. The DNA shown is the 36-base CDR3, in frame from base 1. Taken from the germline V gene (reference sequence), the CDR1 and CDR2 loops are LGHDT and YNNKEL. The junction shows trimming of 1 base on V and 5 bases on J, plus 6 bases between the germline ends. The library was made by 5' RACE. Data came from an Illumina HiSeq 2500. A second about 7 to 12 cycle PCR used a sample-barcoded 5' primer and a J-beta primer mix. A template-switch 5' adaptor carrying 12 random nucleotides introduced a unique molecular identifier onto each TCR beta cDNA molecule. Each sample yielded at least 2.5 million CDR3-containing paired-end reads. First-strand cDNA was synthesized from all RNA with the Mint cDNA synthesis kit, primed by a TRBC-specific oligonucleotide. Following uracil-DNA glycosylase treatment, all cDNA underwent a first 18-cycle PCR with the universal primers M1SS and BC2_uni_R. Regarding the original processing steps: For normalization, 1 million high-quality reads were randomly selected from each sample, with every read carrying a distinct molecular identifier. Instead of being binned into consensus sequences, reads that shared molecular identifiers were thrown out. CDR3 identification, clonotype clustering and error correction used MiTCR with a Q25 quality threshold and the strictest error-elimination algorithm. A nonparametric unseen species model with Euler transformation was used to estimate lower-bound total TCR beta diversity. Clones were called with MiXCR by TCRdb after fastp trimmed the public reads at Q25, and only in-frame beta chains were retained. Each record represents a unique CDR3 protein, reported with the most common genes and DNA among its rows. TCRdb, not the original authors, processed these V and J calls. This sample gives more than 1.4 million distinct CDR3 sequences in total; 42% of them show up just once. The ten largest clones add up to 7.9% of the sample.

Systemically healthy Caucasian individuals from Russia, 35 to 50 in total and aged roughly 6 to 95 years, were included as donors. About 10 milliliters of peripheral blood were collected from each donor into EDTA-treated Vacutainer tubes. Ficoll-Paque density-gradient centrifugation was used to isolate PBMCs, with at least 6 million obtained per sample. Trizol reagent was used to extract total RNA from the PBMCs, yielding at least 5.5 micrograms per sample. The percentages of naive CD45RAhigh/CD27high T cells were determined by flow cytometry on a PBMC aliquot from every donor. The specimen sequenced was blood. This TCR was recovered from a woman aged 18 to 35 in good health. This chain joins TRBV3-1 to TRBJ2-7; a weak D assignment points to TRBD2 (6 bases agree). The nucleotide sequence is given as TGTGCCAGCAGCCAAGGGGAGGACGAGCAGTACTTC. The encoded protein is CASSQGEDEQYF.